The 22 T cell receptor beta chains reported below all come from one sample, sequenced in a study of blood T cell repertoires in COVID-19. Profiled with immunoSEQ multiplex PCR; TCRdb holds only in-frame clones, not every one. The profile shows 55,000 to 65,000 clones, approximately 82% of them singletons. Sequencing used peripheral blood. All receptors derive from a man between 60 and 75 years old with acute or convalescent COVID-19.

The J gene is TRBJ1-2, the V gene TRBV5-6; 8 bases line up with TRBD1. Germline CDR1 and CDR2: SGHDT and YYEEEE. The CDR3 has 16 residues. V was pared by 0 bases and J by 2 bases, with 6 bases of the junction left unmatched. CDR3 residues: CASSLGQGAVNYGYTF. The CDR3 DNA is TGTGCCAGCAGCTTGGGGCAGGGGGCGGTCAACTATGGCTACACCTTC.

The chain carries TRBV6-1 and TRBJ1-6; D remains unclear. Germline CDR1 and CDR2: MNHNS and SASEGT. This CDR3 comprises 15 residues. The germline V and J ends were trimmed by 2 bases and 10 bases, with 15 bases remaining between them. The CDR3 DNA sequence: TGTGCCAGCAGTGAATATTCGGGAGGTCAATCACCCCTCCACTTT. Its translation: CASSEYSGGQSPLHF.

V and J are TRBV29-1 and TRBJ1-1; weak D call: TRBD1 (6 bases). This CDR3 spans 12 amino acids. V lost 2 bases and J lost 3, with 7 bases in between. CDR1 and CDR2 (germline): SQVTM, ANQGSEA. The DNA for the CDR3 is TGCAGCGTTGAACAGGGGCACACTGAAGCTTTCTTT. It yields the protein CSVEQGHTEAFF.

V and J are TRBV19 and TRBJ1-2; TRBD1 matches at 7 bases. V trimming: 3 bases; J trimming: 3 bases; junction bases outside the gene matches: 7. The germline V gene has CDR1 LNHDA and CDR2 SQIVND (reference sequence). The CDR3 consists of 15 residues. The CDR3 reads CASSIGGQPYYGYTF. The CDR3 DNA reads TGTGCCAGTAGTATTGGGGGACAGCCCTACTATGGCTACACCTTC.

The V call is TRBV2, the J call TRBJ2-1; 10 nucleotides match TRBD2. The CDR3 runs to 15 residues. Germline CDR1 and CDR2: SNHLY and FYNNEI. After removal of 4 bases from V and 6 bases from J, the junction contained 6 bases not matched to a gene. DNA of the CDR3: TGTGCCAGCAGTGGCCGTGGACTAGCGGTCAATGAGCAGTTCTTC. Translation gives CASSGRGLAVNEQFF.

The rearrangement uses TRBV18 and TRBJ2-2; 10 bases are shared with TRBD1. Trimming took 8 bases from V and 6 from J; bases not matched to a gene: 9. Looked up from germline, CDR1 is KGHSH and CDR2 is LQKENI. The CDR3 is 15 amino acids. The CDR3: CASKSGQGFPGELFF. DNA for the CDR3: TGTGCCAGCAAGTCGGGACAGGGGTTCCCCGGGGAGCTGTTTTTT.

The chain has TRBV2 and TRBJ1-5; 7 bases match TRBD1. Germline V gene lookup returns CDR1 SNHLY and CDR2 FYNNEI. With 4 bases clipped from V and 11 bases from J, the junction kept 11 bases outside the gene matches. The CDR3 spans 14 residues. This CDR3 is CASSGDSRSGAQHF. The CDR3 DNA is TGTGCCAGCAGTGGGGACAGTCGCTCCGGGGCCCAGCATTTT.

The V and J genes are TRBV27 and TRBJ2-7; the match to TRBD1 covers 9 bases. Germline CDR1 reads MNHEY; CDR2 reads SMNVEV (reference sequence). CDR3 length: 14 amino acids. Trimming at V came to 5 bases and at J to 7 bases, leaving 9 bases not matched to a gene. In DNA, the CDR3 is TGTGCCAGCAGTAACTACAGGGGGCTGGGGGAGCAGTACTTC. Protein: CASSNYRGLGEQYF.

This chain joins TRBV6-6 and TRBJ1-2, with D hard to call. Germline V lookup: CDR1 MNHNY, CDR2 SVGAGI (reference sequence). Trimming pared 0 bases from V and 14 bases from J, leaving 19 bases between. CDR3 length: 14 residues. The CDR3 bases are TGTGCCAGCAGTTACTCCACCGGGAATACTTTCGGGACCTTC. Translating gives CASSYSTGNTFGTF.

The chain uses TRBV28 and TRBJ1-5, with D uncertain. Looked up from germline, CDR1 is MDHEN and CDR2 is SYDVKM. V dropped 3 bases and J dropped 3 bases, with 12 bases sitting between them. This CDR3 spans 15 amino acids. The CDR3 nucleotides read TGTGCCAGCAGTTTTCTTAGCGGCCTCAATCAGCCCCAGCATTTT. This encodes CASSFLSGLNQPQHF.

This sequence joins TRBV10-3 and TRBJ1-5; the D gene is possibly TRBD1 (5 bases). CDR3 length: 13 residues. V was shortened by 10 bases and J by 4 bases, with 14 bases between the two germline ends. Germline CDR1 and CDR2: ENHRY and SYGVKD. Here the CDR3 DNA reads TGTGCCACGACAGAGTCCCTTAATCAGCCCCAGCATTTT. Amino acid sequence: CATTESLNQPQHF.

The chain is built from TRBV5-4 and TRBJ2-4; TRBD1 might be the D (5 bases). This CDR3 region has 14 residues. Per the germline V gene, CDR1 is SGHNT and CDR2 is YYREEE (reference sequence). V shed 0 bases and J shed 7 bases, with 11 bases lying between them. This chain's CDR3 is CASSLAAQGNIQYF. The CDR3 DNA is TGTGCCAGCAGCTTGGCAGCGCAGGGCAACATTCAGTACTTC.

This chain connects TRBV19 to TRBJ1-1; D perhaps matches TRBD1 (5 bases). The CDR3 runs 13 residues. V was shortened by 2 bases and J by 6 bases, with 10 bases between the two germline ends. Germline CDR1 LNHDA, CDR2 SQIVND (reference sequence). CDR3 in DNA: TGTGCCAGTAGTATAAAGGGGAGGGCTGAAGCTTTCTTT. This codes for CASSIKGRAEAFF.

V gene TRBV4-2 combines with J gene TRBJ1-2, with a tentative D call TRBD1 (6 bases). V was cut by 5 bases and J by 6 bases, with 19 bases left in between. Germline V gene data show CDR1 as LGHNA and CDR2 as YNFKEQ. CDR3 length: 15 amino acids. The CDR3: CASSYAGGGPDGYTF. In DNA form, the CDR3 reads TGTGCCAGCAGCTACGCCGGGGGGGGCCCGGATGGCTACACCTTC.

CDR3 sequence reads: CATAGGLGNSPLHF. CDR3 DNA sequence: TGTGCCACCGCAGGAGGGTTGGGGAATTCACCCCTCCACTTT. V usage is TRBV10-3 and J usage is TRBJ1-6; D gene uncertain. The CDR3 has 14 amino acids. V lost 10 bases and J 7 bases, leaving 17 bases between the germline ends. Per the germline V gene, CDR1 is ENHRY and CDR2 is SYGVKD.

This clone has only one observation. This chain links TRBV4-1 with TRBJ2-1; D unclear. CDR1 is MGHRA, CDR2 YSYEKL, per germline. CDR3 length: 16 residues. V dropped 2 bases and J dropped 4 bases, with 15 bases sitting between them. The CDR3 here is CASSQLDLLIYNEQFF. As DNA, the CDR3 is TGCGCCAGCAGCCAACTAGACTTGTTGATTTACAATGAGCAGTTCTTC.

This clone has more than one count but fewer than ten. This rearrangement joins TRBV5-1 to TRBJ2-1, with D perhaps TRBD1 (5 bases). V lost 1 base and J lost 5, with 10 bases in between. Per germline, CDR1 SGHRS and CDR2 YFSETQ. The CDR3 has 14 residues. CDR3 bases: TGCGCCAGCAGCTTGAGTGGGGCAAACAATGAGCAGTTCTTC. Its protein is CASSLSGANNEQFF. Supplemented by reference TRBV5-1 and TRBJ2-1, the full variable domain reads KAGVTQTPRYLIKTRGQQVTLSCSPISGHRSVSWYQQTPGQGLQFLFEYFSETQRNKGNFPGRFSGRQFSNSRSEMNVSTLELGDSALYLCASSLSGANNEQFFGPGTRLTVL.

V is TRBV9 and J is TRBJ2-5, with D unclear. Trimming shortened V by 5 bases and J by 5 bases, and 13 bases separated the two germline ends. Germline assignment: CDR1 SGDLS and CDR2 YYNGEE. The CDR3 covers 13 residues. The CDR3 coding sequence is TGTGCCAGCAGTCCAGGATTGATCGAGACCCAGTACTTC. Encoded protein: CASSPGLIETQYF.

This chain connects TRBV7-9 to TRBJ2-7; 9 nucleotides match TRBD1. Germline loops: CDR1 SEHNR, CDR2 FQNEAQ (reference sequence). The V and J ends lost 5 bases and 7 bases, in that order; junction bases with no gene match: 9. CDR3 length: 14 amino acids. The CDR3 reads CASSPTGTGREQYF. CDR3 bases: TGTGCCAGCAGCCCGACCGGGACAGGGAGGGAGCAGTACTTC. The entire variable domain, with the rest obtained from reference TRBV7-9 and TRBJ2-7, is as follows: DTGVSQNPRHKITKRGQNVTFRCDPISEHNRLYWYRQTLGQGPEFLTYFQNEAQLEKSRLLSDRFSAERPKGSFSTLEIQRTEQGDSAMYLCASSPTGTGREQYFGPGTRLTVT.

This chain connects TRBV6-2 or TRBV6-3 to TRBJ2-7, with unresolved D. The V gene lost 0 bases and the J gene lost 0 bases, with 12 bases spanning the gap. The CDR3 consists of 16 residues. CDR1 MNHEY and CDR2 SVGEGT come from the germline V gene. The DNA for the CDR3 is TGTGCCAGCAGTTACTCGAGCGCAGTCCCCTCCTACGAGCAGTACTTC. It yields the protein CASSYSSAVPSYEQYF.

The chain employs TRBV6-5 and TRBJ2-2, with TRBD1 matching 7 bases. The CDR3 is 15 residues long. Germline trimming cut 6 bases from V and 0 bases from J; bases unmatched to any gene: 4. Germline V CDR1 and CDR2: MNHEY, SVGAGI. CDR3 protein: CASRGQTPNTGELFF. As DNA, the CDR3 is TGTGCCAGCAGGGGACAGACGCCGAACACCGGGGAGCTGTTTTTT.

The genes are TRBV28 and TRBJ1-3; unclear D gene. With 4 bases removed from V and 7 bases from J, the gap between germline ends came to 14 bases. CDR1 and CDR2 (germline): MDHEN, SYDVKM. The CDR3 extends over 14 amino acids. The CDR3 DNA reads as TGTGCCAGCAGTTCCCCCTTGACCGGGAACACCATATATTTT. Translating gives CASSSPLTGNTIYF.